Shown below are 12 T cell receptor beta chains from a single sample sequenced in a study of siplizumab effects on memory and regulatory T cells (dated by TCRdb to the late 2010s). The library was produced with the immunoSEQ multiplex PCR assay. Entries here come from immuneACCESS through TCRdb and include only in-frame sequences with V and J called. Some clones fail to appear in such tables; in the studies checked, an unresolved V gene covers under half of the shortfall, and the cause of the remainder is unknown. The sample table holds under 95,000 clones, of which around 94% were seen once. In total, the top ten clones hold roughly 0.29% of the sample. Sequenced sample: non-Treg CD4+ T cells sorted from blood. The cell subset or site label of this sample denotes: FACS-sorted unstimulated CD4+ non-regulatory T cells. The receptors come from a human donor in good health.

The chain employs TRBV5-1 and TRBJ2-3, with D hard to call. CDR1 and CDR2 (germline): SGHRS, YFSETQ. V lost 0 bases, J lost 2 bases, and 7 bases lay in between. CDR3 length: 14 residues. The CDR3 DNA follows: TGCGCCAGCAGCTTGGAAGGGCACACAGATACGCAGTATTTT. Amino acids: CASSLEGHTDTQYF.

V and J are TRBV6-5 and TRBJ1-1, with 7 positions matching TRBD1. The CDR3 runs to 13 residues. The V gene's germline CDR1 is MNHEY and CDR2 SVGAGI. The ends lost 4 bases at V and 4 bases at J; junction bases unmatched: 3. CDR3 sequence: CASSFNRGTEAFF. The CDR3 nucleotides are TGTGCCAGCAGTTTTAACAGGGGCACTGAAGCTTTCTTT.

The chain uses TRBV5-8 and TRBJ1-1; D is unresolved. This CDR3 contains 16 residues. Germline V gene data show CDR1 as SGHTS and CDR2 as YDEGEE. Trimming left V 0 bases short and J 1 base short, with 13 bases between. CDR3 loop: CASSLGPQEWNTEAFF. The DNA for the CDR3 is TGTGCCAGCAGCTTGGGTCCCCAGGAGTGGAACACTGAAGCTTTCTTT.

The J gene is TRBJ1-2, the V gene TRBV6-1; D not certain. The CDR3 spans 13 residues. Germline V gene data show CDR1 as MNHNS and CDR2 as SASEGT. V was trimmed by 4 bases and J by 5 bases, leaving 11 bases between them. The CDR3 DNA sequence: TGTGCCAGCAGTGTATCGGGAGAGTATGGCTACACCTTC. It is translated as CASSVSGEYGYTF.

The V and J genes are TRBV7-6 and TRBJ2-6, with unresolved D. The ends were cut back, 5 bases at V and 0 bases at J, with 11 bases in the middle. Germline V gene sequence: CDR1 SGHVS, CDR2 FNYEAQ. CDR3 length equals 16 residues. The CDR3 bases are TGTGCCAGCAGCCCTCGGGCGGACTCTGGGGCCAACGTCCTGACTTTC. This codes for CASSPRADSGANVLTF.

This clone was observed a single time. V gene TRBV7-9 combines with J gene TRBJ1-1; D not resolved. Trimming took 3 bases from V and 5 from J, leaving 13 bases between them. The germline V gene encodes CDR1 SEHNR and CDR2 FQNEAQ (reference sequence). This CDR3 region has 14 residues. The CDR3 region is CASSFDLQGTEAFF. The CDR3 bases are TGTGCCAGCAGCTTCGATCTTCAAGGGACTGAAGCTTTCTTT.

The CDR3 spells CASRRQGASGNEQFF. In nucleotides, the CDR3 is TGTGCCAGCAGGAGACAGGGGGCTTCTGGAAATGAGCAGTTCTTC. The genes are TRBV2 and TRBJ2-1, with 10 bases aligning to TRBD1. V lost 6 bases, J lost 7 bases, and 9 bases stayed unmatched. From germline, CDR1 is SNHLY and CDR2 FYNNEI. The CDR3 runs to 15 residues.

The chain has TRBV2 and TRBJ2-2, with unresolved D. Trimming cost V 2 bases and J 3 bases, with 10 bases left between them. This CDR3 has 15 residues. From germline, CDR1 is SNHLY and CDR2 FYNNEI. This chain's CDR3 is CASSELGDYTGELFF. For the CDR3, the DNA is TGTGCCAGCAGTGAACTAGGCGATTACACCGGGGAGCTGTTTTTT.

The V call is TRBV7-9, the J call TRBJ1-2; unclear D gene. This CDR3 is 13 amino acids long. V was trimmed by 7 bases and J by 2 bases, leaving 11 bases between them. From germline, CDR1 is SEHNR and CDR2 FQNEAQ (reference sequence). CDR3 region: CASTLDGNYGYTF. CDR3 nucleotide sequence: TGTGCCAGCACCCTAGACGGGAACTATGGCTACACCTTC.

CDR3 loop: CASRYSRQGASNEQYF. CDR3 nucleotides: TGTGCCAGCAGATATTCCCGACAGGGGGCTAGCAACGAGCAGTACTTC. V gene TRBV2 combines with J gene TRBJ2-7, with 10 bases that match TRBD1. The V and J ends lost 6 bases and 5 bases, in that order; junction bases with no gene match: 13. Germline V gives CDR1 SNHLY, CDR2 FYNNEI. The CDR3 loop spans 16 amino acids.

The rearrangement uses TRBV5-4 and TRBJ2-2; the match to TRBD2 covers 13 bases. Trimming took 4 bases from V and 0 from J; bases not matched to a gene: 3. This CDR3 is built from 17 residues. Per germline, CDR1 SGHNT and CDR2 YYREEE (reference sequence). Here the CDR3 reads CASSGGLAGTNTGELFF. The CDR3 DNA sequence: TGTGCCAGCAGCGGGGGACTAGCGGGAACGAACACCGGGGAGCTGTTTTTT.

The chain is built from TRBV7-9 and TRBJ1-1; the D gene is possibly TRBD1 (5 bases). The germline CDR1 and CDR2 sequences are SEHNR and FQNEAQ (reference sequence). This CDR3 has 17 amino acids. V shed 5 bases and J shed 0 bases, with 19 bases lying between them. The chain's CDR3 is CASSPIPGTVLNTEAFF. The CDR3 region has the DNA TGTGCCAGCAGCCCGATTCCCGGGACGGTATTGAACACTGAAGCTTTCTTT.